This T cell receptor (beta chain) was sequenced in a study of blood T cell repertoires in COVID-19. About the research overall: Sources were T cells, B-cell-depleted T cells, or PBMCs; the material itself was cDNA or gDNA.

This table comes from immunoSEQ multiplex PCR, and its TCRdb copy is limited to in-frame clones, with some not included. The sample has about 210,000 clones, about nine tenths seen once. Trimming removed 5 bases from V and 3 bases from J, with 11 bases in between. This CDR3 contains 14 residues. Germline V gene lookup returns CDR1 SGHTA and CDR2 FQGNSA. This clonotype was sampled from an older woman with acute or convalescent COVID-19. Input material: peripheral blood. The V call is TRBV7-2, the J call TRBJ1-3; D ambiguous. CDR3 loop: CASSPLRSGNTIYF. In nucleotides, the CDR3 is TGTGCCAGCAGCCCCTTGAGGAGTGGAAACACCATATATTTT.